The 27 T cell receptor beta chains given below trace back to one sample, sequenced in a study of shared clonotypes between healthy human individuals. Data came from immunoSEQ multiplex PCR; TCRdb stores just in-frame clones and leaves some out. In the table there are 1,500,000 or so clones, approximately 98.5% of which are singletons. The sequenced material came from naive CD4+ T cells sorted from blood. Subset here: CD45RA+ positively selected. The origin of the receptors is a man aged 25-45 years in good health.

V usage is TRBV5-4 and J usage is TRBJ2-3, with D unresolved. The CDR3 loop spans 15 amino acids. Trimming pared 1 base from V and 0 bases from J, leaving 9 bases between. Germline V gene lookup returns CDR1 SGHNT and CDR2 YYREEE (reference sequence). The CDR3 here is CASSLPASSTDTQYF. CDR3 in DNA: TGTGCCAGCAGCTTGCCAGCCTCTAGCACAGATACGCAGTATTTT.

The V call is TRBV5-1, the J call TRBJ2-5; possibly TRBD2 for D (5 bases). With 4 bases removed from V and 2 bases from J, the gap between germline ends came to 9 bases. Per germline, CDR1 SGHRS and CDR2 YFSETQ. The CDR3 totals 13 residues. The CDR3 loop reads CASSTDWQETQYF. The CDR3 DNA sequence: TGCGCCAGCAGCACGGACTGGCAAGAGACCCAGTACTTC.

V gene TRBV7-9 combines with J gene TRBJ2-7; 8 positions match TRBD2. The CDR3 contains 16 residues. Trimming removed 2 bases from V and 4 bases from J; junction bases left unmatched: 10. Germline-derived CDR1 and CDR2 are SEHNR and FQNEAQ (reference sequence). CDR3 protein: CASSLRRGALDYEQYF. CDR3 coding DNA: TGTGCCAGCAGCTTAAGGCGGGGGGCTCTGGATTACGAGCAGTACTTC.

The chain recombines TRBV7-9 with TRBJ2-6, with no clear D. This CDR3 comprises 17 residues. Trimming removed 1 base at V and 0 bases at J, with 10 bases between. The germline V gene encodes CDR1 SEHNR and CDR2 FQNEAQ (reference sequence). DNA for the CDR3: TGTGCCAGCAGCTTAGGTTCCTCAAACTCTGGGGCCAACGTCCTGACTTTC. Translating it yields CASSLGSSNSGANVLTF. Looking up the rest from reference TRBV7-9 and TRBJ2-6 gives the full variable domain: DTGVSQNPRHKITKRGQNVTFRCDPISEHNRLYWYRQTLGQGPEFLTYFQNEAQLEKSRLLSDRFSAERPKGSFSTLEIQRTEQGDSAMYLCASSLGSSNSGANVLTFGAGSRLTVL.

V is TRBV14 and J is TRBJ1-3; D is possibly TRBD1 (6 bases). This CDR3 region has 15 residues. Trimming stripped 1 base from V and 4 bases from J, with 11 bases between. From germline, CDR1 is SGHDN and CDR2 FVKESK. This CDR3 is CASSQGQGRGNTIYF. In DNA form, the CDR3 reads TGTGCCAGCAGCCAAGGCCAGGGGAGAGGAAACACCATATATTTT.

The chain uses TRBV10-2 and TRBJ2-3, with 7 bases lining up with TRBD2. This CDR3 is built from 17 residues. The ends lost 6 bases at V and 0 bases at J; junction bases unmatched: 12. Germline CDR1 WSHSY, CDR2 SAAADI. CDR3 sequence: CASREHASGTSTDTQYF. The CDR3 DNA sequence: TGCGCCAGCAGGGAGCACGCAAGCGGGACTAGCACAGATACGCAGTATTTT.

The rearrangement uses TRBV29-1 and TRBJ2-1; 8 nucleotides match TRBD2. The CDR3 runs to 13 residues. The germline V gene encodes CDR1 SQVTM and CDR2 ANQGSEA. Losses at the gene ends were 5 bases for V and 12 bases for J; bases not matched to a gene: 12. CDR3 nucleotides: TGCAGCGTTTACGGGAGGGGGAGGATTGGGCAGTTCTTC. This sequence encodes CSVYGRGRIGQFF.

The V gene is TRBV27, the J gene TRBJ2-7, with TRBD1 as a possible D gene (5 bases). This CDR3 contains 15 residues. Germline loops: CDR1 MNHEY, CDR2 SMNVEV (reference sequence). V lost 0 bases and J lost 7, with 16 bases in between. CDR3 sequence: CASSLSRQGQGEQYF. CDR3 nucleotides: TGTGCCAGCAGTTTATCGCGGCAGGGTCAGGGTGAGCAGTACTTC.

The CDR3 region is CASSYLGVRGSSYNEQFF. CDR3 DNA sequence: TGTGCCAGCAGTTACCTCGGTGTACGGGGGAGCTCCTACAATGAGCAGTTCTTC. The chain links TRBV27 to TRBJ2-1; tentatively, D is TRBD2 (6 bases). From germline, CDR1 is MNHEY and CDR2 SMNVEV (reference sequence). Trimming cost V 4 bases and J 0 bases, with 19 bases left between them. The CDR3 is 18 residues long.

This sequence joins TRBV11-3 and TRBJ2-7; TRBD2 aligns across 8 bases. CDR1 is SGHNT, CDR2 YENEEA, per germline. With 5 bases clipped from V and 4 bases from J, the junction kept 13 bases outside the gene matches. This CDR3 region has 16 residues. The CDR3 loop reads CASSRKPAGVGYEQYF. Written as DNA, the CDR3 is TGTGCCAGCAGCAGGAAACCAGCGGGAGTCGGTTACGAGCAGTACTTC. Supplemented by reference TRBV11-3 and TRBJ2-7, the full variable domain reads EAGVVQSPRYKIIEKKQPVAFWCNPISGHNTLYWYLQNLGQGPELLIRYENEEAVDDSQLPKDRFSAERLKGVDSTLKIQPAELGDSAVYLCASSRKPAGVGYEQYFGPGTRLTVT.

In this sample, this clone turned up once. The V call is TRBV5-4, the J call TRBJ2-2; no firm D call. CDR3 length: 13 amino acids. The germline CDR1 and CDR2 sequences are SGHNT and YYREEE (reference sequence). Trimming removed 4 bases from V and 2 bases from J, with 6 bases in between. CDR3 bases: TGTGCCAGCAGCGGGGAAAACACCGGGGAGCTGTTTTTT. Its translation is CASSGENTGELFF.

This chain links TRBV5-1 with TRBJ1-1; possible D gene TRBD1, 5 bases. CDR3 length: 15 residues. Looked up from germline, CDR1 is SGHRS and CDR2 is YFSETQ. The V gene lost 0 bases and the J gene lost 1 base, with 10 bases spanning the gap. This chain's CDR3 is CASSLAGPANTEAFF. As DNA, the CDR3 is TGCGCCAGCAGCTTGGCGGGACCGGCGAACACTGAAGCTTTCTTT.

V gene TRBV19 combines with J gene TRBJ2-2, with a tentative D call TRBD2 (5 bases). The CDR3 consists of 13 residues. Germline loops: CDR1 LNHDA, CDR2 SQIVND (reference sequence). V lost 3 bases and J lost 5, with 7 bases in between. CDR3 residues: CASSITRTGELFF. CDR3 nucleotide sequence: TGTGCCAGTAGTATCACTAGAACCGGGGAGCTGTTTTTT.

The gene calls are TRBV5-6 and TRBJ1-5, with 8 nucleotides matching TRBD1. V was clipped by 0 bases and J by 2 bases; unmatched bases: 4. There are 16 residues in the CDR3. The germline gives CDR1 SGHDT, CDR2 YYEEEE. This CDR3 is CASSLGTGNGNQPQHF. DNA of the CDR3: TGTGCCAGCAGCTTGGGGACAGGGAACGGCAATCAGCCCCAGCATTTT. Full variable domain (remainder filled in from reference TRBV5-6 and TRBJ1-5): DAGVTQSPTHLIKTRGQQVTLRCSPKSGHDTVSWYQQALGQGPQFIFQYYEEEERQRGNFPDRFSGHQFPNYSSELNVNALLLGDSALYLCASSLGTGNGNQPQHFGDGTRLSIL.

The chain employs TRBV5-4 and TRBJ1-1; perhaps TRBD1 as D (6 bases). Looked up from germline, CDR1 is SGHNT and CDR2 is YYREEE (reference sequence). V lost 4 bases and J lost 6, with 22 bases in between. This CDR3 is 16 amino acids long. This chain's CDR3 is CASSPTSIGTIAEAFF. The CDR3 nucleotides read TGTGCCAGCAGCCCCACGAGTATAGGGACAATTGCTGAAGCTTTCTTT.

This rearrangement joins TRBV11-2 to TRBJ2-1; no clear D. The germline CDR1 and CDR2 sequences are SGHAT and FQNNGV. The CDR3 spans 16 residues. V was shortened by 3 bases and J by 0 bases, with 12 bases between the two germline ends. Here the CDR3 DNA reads TGTGCCAGCAGCTTTAGATTGGAGAGCTCCTACAATGAGCAGTTCTTC. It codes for CASSFRLESSYNEQFF.

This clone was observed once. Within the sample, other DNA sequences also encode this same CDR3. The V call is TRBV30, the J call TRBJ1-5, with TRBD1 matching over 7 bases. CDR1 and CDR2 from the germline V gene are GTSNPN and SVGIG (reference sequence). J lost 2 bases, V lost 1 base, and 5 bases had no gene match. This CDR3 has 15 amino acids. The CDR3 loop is CAWSALDRGNQPQHF. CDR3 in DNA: TGTGCCTGGAGTGCCCTTGACAGGGGCAATCAGCCCCAGCATTTT.

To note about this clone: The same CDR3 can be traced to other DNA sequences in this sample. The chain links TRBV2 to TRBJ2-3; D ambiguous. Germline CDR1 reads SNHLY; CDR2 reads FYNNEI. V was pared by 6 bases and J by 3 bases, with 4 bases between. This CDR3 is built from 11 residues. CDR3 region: CASRETDTQYF. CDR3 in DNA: TGTGCCAGCAGAGAGACAGATACGCAGTATTTT.

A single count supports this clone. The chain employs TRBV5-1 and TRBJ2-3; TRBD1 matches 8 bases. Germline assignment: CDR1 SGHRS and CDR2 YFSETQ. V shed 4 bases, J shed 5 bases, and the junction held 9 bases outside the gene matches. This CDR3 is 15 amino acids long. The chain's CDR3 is CASSPLTGDGDTQYF. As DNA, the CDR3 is TGCGCCAGCAGCCCCCTGACAGGGGATGGAGATACGCAGTATTTT.

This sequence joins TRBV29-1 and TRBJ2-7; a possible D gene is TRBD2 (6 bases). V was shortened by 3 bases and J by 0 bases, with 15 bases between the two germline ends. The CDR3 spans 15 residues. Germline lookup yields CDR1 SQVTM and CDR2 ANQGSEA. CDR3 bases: TGCAGCGTTGAGGCGGTTACCGGGGGCTCCTACGAGCAGTACTTC. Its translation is CSVEAVTGGSYEQYF.

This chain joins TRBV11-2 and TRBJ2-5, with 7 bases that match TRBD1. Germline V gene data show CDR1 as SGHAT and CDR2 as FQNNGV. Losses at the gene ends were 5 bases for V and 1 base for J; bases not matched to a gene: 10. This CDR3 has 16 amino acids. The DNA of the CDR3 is TGTGCCAGCAGCGTACAGGGGTCAATATCCCAAGAGACCCAGTACTTC. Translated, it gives CASSVQGSISQETQYF.

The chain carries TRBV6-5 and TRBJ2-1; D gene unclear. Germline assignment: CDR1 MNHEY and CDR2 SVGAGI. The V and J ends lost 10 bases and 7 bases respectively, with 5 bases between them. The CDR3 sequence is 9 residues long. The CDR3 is CATGNEQFF. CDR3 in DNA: TGTGCCACTGGGAATGAGCAGTTCTTC.

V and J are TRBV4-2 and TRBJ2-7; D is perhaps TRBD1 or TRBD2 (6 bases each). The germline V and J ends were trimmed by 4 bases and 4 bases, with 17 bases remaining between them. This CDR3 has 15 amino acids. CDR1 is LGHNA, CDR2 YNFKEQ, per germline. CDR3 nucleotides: TGTGCCAGCAGCCCTAGCACGGGGGCCTCTTACGAGCAGTACTTC. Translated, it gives CASSPSTGASYEQYF.

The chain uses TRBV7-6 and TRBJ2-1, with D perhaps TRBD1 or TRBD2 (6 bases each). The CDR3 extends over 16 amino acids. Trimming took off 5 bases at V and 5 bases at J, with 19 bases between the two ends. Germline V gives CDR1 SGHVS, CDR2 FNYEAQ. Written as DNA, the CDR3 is TGTGCCAGCAGCCGGGTCGTGGGGGGCTATAACAATGAGCAGTTCTTC. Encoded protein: CASSRVVGGYNNEQFF.

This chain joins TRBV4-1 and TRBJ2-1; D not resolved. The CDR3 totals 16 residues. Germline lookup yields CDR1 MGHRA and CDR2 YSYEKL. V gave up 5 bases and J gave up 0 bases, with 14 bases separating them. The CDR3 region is CASSWPGVSSYNEQFF. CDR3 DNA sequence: TGCGCCAGCAGCTGGCCTGGGGTCAGCTCCTACAATGAGCAGTTCTTC.

The CDR3 spells CAISDWDRNEQFF. The DNA of the CDR3 is TGTGCCATCAGTGATTGGGACCGCAATGAGCAGTTCTTC. The rearrangement links TRBV10-3 to TRBJ2-1; D could derive from TRBD1 or TRBD2 (5 bases each). The CDR3 covers 13 residues. Trimming shortened V by 3 bases and J by 6 bases, and 9 bases separated the two germline ends. CDR1 and CDR2 from the germline V gene are ENHRY and SYGVKD.

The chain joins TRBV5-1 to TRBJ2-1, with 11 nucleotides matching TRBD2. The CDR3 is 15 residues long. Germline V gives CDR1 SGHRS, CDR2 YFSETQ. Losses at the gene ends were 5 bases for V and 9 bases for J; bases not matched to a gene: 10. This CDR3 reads CASRDLAGGVGEQFF. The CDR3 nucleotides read TGCGCCAGCAGAGATCTAGCGGGAGGAGTCGGTGAGCAGTTCTTC.